This T cell receptor (beta chain) emerged from a study of cytomegalovirus exposure and HLA in healthy donors. Study-level points and caveats: Several top significant clusters appeared, in a later analysis, to be linked to common viral pathogens. Cytomegalovirus status was reportedly diagnosed by the classifier with high sensitivity and specificity. Productive rates of about 90% or about 30% were seen for most TCR beta V segments in an earlier analysis.

The CDR3 totals 19 residues. Germline V gene data show CDR1 as LNHNV and CDR2 as YYDKDF (reference sequence). Trimming left V 8 bases short and J 5 bases short, with 32 bases between. Both 60 Vbeta primers and 13 Jbeta primers went into the PCR. Data came from immunoSEQ multiplex PCR; TCRdb stores just in-frame clones and leaves some out. The sample holds approximately 220,000 clones, approximately 80% seen once. As regards this clone: Its specificity is not known.

This sequence joins TRBV15 and TRBJ2-3; TRBD2 is a possible D gene (7 bases). Sequenced input: PBMCs. This clonotype was sampled from a man between 25 and 39 years old in good health and CMV-seronegative. This CDR3 reads CATDEQGWGAGKGRDTQYF. The CDR3 DNA sequence: TGTGCCACCGATGAACAGGGATGGGGAGCGGGGAAAGGTAGAGATACGCAGTATTTT.